These 10 T cell receptor beta chains were all obtained from the same sample, sequenced in a study of shared clonotypes between healthy human individuals. The naive CD8 fraction comprised CD45RO-negative cells positively selected for CCR7 and excluded terminally differentiated effector memory CD45RA+ cells. Sequenced by immunoSEQ multiplex PCR; TCRdb stores in-frame clones only, minus some. Among roughly 2,000,000 clones listed, 93% were seen once. Sequenced: naive CD8+ T cells from PBMCs. Every receptor here comes from a man aged 18 to 30 in good health. Some clones in this sample may be carry-over from other donors' samples.

The chain uses TRBV9 and TRBJ2-5; TRBD2 might be the D (5 bases). The CDR3 has 15 residues. Germline values: CDR1 SGDLS, CDR2 YYNGEE. V gave up 1 base and J gave up 5 bases, with 15 bases separating them. The CDR3 is CASSVLGVPKETQYF. In DNA form, the CDR3 reads TGTGCCAGCAGCGTACTGGGAGTGCCGAAGGAGACCCAGTACTTC.

The V gene is TRBV5-5, the J gene TRBJ2-7; TRBD2 matches at 11 bases. From germline, CDR1 is SGHKS and CDR2 YYEKEE (reference sequence). The V segment lost 4 bases and the J segment 2 bases; nucleotides outside the gene matches: 11. The CDR3 has 17 amino acids. The CDR3 DNA follows: TGTGCCAGCAGCCGCACGGCACTAGCGGGAGCCCCCTACGAGCAGTACTTC. It translates to CASSRTALAGAPYEQYF.

The chain uses TRBV9 and TRBJ2-7, with unresolved D. Germline V CDR1 and CDR2: SGDLS, YYNGEE. The CDR3 spans 12 residues. Between the trimmed V and J ends, which lost 5 bases and 7 bases, there was a span of 13 bases. The CDR3 DNA follows: TGTGCCAGCAGAGACCATACCGGGGAGCAGTACTTC. It specifies CASRDHTGEQYF.

The chain uses TRBV27 and TRBJ2-3; D not resolved. Trimming took 4 bases from V and 2 from J, leaving 13 bases between them. Germline assignment: CDR1 MNHEY and CDR2 SMNVEV (reference sequence). The CDR3 contains 15 residues. The CDR3 nucleotides read TGTGCCAGCAGTTACCGCGGCAGGCCCACAGATACGCAGTATTTT. Encoded protein: CASSYRGRPTDTQYF.

The chain is built from TRBV25-1 and TRBJ1-2, with D unresolved. Germline V gene lookup returns CDR1 MGHDK and CDR2 SYGVNS. Trimming took 2 bases from V and 3 from J, leaving 10 bases between them. This CDR3 is 14 amino acids long. CDR3 nucleotide sequence: TGTGCCAGCAGTGAACAGACCGTCGACTATGGCTACACCTTC. It yields the protein CASSEQTVDYGYTF.

The V gene is TRBV5-1, the J gene TRBJ2-1; D gene unclear. The CDR3 has 14 amino acids. The V gene's germline CDR1 is SGHRS and CDR2 YFSETQ. The ends were cut back, 6 bases at V and 8 bases at J, with 18 bases in the middle. As DNA, the CDR3 is TGCGCCAGCACCCTGAGAGCCCCCCTCGATGAGCAGTTCTTC. Translated, it gives CASTLRAPLDEQFF.

The genes are TRBV9 and TRBJ1-2; tentatively, D is TRBD1 (5 bases). The length of the CDR3 is 14 residues. V was trimmed by 0 bases and J by 7 bases, leaving 13 bases between them. Per germline, CDR1 SGDLS and CDR2 YYNGEE. As DNA, the CDR3 is TGTGCCAGCAGCGTAGCTGGGGGGAAAGGTGGCTACACCTTC. This encodes CASSVAGGKGGYTF.

The gene calls are TRBV19 and TRBJ2-3; D call uncertain. With 5 bases removed from V and 7 bases from J, the gap between germline ends came to 22 bases. CDR1 is LNHDA, CDR2 SQIVND, per germline (reference sequence). This CDR3 is 16 amino acids long. CDR3 coding DNA: TGTGCCAGTAGTGGCATGGTCGAAGGACGTAGGAATACGCAGTATTTT. As protein: CASSGMVEGRRNTQYF.

V and J are TRBV5-6 and TRBJ1-1; D is unresolved. Germline V gene data show CDR1 as SGHDT and CDR2 as YYEEEE. The CDR3 is made up of 14 amino acids. V lost 4 bases and J 5 bases, leaving 15 bases between the germline ends. The CDR3: CASSTQSGWTEAFF. The CDR3 DNA follows: TGTGCCAGCAGCACCCAGTCGGGTTGGACTGAAGCTTTCTTT.

The chain has TRBV6-1 and TRBJ1-5, with 9 bases identical to TRBD1. The V segment lost 9 bases and the J segment 4 bases; nucleotides outside the gene matches: 7. In germline, CDR1 is MNHNS, CDR2 SASEGT. The CDR3 loop spans 14 amino acids. CDR3 DNA: TGTGCCAGGAAACAGGGGGCTGGGAATCAGCCCCAGCATTTT. Translation: CARKQGAGNQPQHF.